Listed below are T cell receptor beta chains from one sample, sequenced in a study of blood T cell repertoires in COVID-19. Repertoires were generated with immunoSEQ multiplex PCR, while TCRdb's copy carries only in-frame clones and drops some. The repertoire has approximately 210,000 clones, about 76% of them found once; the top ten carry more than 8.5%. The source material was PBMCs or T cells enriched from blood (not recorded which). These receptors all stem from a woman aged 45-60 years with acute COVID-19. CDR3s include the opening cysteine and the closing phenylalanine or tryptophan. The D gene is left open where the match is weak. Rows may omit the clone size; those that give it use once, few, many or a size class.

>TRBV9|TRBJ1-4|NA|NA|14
TGTGCCAGCAGCGTAGCGGCGGCAGGGGAAAAACTGTTTTTT
CASSVAAAGEKLFF
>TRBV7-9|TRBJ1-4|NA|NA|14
TGTGCCAGCAGCTTAGGGCAGGGAAACGAAAAACTGTTTTTT
CASSLGQGNEKLFF
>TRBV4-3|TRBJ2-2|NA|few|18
TGCGCCAGCAGCCGACCACAGGGTAGGGGCATAGACACCGGGGAGCTGTTTTTT
CASSRPQGRGIDTGELFF
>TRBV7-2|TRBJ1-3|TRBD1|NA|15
TGTGCCAGCAGCATATCAGGGGGTCCTGGAAACACCATATATTTT
CASSISGGPGNTIYF
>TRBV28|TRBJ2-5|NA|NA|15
TGTGCCAGCAGTAGAGGGACACACCGACAAGAGACCCAGTACTTC
CASSRGTHRQETQYF
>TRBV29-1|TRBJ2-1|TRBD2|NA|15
TGCAGCGTTGAAAAGAGCGGGGGCTCCTACAATGAGCAGTTCTTC
CSVEKSGGSYNEQFF
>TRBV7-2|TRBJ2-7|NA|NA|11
TGTGCCAGCAGCAATACGGGCGAGCAGTACTTC
CASSNTGEQYF
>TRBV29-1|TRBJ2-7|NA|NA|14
TGCAGCGTTGAGTGCCAGCGACTAATCTACGAGCAGTACTTC
CSVECQRLIYEQYF
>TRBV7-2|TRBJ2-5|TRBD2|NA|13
TGTGCCAGCAGCTTAGGCGGGAGGGCGACCCAGTACTTC
CASSLGGRATQYF
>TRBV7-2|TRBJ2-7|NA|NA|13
TGTGCCAGCAGCCCCCCGAGCGCCTACGAGCAGTACTTC
CASSPPSAYEQYF
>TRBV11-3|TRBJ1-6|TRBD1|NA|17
TGTGCCAGCAGCTTAGCTCCCGGACAGGGAGTTAATTCACCCCTCCACTTT
CASSLAPGQGVNSPLHF
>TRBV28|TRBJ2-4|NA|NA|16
TGTGCCAGCAGTTTCAGGGCAGACGTGGCCAAAAACATTCAGTACTTC
CASSFRADVAKNIQYF
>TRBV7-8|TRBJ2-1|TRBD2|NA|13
TGTGCCAGCAGCGGAGCGGGAGGGGGTGAGCAGTTCTTC
CASSGAGGGEQFF
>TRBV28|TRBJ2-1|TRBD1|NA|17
TGTGCCAGCAGTTCCCCGGACAGGGGAGGATTCAACAATGAGCAGTTCTTC
CASSSPDRGGFNNEQFF
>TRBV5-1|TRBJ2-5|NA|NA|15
TGCGCCAGCAGCGAAAGTCCAGGGGGGCAAGAGACCCAGTACTTC
CASSESPGGQETQYF
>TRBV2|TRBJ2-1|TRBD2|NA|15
TGTGCCAGCAAAAAAGGACTAGCGGGGGCGAATGAGCAGTTCTTC
CASKKGLAGANEQFF
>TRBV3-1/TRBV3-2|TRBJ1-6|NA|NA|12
TGTGCCAGCAGCCAAGTCAGTTCACCCCTCCACTTT
CASSQVSSPLHF
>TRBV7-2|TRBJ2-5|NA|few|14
TGTGCCAGCAGCTCCGGTCTGTTCCAAGAGACCCAGTACTTC
CASSSGLFQETQYF
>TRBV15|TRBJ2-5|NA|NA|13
TGTGCCACCAGCCCGGGTTCGAAAGAGACCCAGTACTTC
CATSPGSKETQYF
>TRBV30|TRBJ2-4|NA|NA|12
TGTGCCTGGAGTGTACTAGGGGGCATTCAGTACTTC
CAWSVLGGIQYF
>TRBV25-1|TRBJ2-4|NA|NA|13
TGTGCCAGCAACACCGCCTGCCCCGACATTCAGTACTTC
CASNTACPDIQYF
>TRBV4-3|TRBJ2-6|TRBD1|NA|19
TGCGCCAGCAGCCAAGCCGCGGACAGGGAATTGCAAGGGGCCAACGTCCTGACTTTC
CASSQAADRELQGANVLTF